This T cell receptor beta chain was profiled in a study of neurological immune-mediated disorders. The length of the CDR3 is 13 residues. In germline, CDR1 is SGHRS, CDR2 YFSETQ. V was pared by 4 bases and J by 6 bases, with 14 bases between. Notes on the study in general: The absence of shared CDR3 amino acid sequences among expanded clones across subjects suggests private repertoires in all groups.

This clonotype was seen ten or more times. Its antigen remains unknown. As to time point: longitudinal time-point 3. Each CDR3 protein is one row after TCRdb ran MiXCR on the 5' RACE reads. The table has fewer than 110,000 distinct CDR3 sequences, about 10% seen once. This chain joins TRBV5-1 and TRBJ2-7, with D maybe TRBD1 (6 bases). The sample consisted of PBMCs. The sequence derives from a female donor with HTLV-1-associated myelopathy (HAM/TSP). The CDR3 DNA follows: TGCGCCAGCAGCCCTAACGCCAGGGGCGAGCAGTACTTC. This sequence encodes CASSPNARGEQYF.